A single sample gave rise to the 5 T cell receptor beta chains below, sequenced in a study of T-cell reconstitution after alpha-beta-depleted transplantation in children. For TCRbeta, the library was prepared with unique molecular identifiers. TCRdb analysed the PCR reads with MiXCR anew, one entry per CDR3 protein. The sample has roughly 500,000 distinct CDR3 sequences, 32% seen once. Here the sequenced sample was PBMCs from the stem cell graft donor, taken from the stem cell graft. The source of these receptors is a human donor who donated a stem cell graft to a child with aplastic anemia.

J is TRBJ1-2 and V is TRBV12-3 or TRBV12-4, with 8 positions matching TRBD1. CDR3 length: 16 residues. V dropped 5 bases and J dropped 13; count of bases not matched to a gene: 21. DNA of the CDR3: TGTGCCAGCAGTCCACAGACAGGGGTCGCCCTCTATGGCGGCACCTTC. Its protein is CASSPQTGVALYGGTF.

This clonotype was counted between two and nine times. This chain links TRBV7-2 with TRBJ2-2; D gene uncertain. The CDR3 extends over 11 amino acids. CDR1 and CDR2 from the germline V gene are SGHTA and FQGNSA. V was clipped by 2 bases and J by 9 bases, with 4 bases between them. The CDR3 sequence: CASSLSRELFF. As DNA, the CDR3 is TGTGCCAGCAGCTTAAGCAGGGAGCTGTTTTTT.

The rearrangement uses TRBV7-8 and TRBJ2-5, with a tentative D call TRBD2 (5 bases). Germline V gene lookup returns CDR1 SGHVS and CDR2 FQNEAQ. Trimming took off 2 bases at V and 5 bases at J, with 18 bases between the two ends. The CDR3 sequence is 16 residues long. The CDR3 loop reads CASSLRPKGEAETQYF. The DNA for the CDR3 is TGTGCCAGCAGCTTACGGCCGAAGGGAGAAGCGGAGACCCAGTACTTC.

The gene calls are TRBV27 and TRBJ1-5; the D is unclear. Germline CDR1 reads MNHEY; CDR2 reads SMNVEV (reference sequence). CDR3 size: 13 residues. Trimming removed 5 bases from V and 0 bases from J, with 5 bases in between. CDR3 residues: CASSPTSNQPQHF. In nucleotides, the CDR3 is TGTGCCAGCAGTCCAACTAGCAATCAGCCCCAGCATTTT.

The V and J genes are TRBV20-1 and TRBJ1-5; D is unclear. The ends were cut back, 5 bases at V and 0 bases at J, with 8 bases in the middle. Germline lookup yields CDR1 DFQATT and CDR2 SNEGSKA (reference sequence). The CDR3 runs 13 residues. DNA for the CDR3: TGCAGTGCTCAGGCCTCTAGCAATCAGCCCCAGCATTTT. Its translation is CSAQASSNQPQHF.